This TCR beta chain was identified during a study of shared clonotypes between healthy human individuals. Study observations and caveats: Sequencing depth was expected to influence donor clonotype sharing. Rarefaction demonstrated incomplete sorted-subset sequencing despite large depth.

Profiled with immunoSEQ multiplex PCR; TCRdb holds only in-frame clones, not every one. The top ten hold over 0.1% of the sample, which has approximately 600,000 clones, approximately 96% seen once. Positive CCR7 selection of CD45RO-negative cells yielded the naive CD8 cells, and terminally differentiated effector memory CD45RA+ cells were excluded. Recent acute infections and vaccinations were absent in the healthy HIV-negative adult donors. Of note for this clone: As yet, its antigen is unknown.

V lost 5 bases and J lost 1, with 17 bases in between. The CDR3 consists of 16 residues. Germline CDR1 is SGHAT and CDR2 is FQNNGV. The TCR was taken from a woman aged 25 to 39 in good health. Sequencing used naive CD8+ T cells sorted from blood. The rearrangement links TRBV11-2 to TRBJ2-5; D tentatively reads TRBD1 or TRBD2 (5 bases each). The CDR3 protein is CASSPSVGTFQETQYF. DNA for the CDR3: TGTGCCAGCAGCCCCAGTGTCGGGACGTTCCAAGAGACCCAGTACTTC.